The source of this T cell receptor beta chain is a study of blood T cell repertoires in COVID-19. This CDR3 is 14 amino acids long. Trimming removed 5 bases from V and 6 bases from J, with 17 bases in between. CDR1 and CDR2 from the germline V gene are LNHDA and SQIVND (reference sequence). The method was immunoSEQ multiplex PCR; TCRdb's version includes in-frame clones alone and lacks a portion of them. The table has 60,000 or so clones, 80% to 85% seen once. The sequence derives from a young man with COVID-19, enrolled during active disease. The sequenced material came from peripheral blood. The chain joins TRBV19 to TRBJ2-7; D uncertain. Written as DNA, the CDR3 is TGTGCCAGTAGTCTGAGCGAGACTGGCGGCGAGCAGTACTTC. Translating it yields CASSLSETGGEQYF.